The clone carrying this T cell receptor (beta chain) was seen a handful of times. Running of the assay took place at deep level. Data came from immunoSEQ multiplex PCR; TCRdb stores just in-frame clones and leaves some out. The sample has 900,000 to 1,200,000 clones; about 84% are singletons. The data are from a study of shared clonotypes between healthy human individuals. CD45RA+ naive and CD45RA-negative memory subsets were separated from CD4+ cells. The CDR3 has 15 amino acids. Germline CDR1 reads LNHDA; CDR2 reads SQIVND (reference sequence). J lost 3 bases, V lost 8 bases, and 7 bases had no gene match.

Sequenced: memory CD4+ T cells from PBMCs. Subset denoted: CD45RA-negative fraction. This clonotype was obtained from a man in his late teens or twenties in good health. Some clones in this sample may be carry-over from other donors' samples. This chain uses TRBV19 with TRBJ2-1, with 10 bases matching TRBD2. The CDR3 sequence: CASSGAGGFYNEQFF. In nucleotides, the CDR3 is TGTGCCAGTTCTGGAGCGGGAGGGTTCTACAATGAGCAGTTCTTC.